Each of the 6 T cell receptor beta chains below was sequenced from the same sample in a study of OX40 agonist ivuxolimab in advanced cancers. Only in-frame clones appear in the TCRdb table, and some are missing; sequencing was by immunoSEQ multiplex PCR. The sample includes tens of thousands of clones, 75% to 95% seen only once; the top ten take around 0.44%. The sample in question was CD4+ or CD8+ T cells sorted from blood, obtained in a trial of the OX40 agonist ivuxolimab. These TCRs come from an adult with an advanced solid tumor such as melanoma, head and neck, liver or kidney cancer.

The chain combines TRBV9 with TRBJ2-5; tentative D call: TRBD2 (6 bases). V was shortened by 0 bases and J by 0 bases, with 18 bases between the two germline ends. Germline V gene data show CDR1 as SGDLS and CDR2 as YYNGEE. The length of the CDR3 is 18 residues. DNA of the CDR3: TGTGCCAGCAGCGTAGGACCCCCTGGGCGGGGTGACCAAGAGACCCAGTACTTC. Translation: CASSVGPPGRGDQETQYF.

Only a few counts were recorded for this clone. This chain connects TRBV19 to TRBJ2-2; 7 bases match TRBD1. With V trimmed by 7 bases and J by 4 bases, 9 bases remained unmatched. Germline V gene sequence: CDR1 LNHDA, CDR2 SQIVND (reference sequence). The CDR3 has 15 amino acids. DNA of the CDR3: TGTGCCAGTACCCCTGGACAGGCTTCCACCGGGGAGCTGTTTTTT. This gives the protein CASTPGQASTGELFF. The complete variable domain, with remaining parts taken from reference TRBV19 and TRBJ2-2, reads DGGITQSPKYLFRKEGQNVTLSCEQNLNHDAMYWYRQDPGQGLRLIYYSQIVNDFQKGDIAEGYSVSREKKESFPLTVTSAQKNPTAFYLCASTPGQASTGELFFGEGSRLTVL.

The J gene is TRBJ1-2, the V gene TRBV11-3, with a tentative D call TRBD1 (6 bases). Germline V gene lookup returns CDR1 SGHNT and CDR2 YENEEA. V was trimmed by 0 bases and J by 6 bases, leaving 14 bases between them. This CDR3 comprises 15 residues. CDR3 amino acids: CASSLDRGQGNGYTF. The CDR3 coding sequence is TGTGCCAGCAGCTTAGATCGAGGGCAGGGGAATGGCTACACCTTC. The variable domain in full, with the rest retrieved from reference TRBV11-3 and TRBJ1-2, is EAGVVQSPRYKIIEKKQPVAFWCNPISGHNTLYWYLQNLGQGPELLIRYENEEAVDDSQLPKDRFSAERLKGVDSTLKIQPAELGDSAVYLCASSLDRGQGNGYTFGSGTRLTVV.

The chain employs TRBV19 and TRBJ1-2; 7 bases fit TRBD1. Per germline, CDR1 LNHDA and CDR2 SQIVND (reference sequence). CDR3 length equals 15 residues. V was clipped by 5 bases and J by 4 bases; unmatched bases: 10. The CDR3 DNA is TGTGCCAGTAGTTCTGGCGGGGGACAGCCCTATGGCTACACCTTC. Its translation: CASSSGGGQPYGYTF.

CDR3 coding DNA: TGTGCCAGCAGCCCCCGGCCCGCCGGGGAGCTGTTTTTT. Protein product: CASSPRPAGELFF. J is TRBJ2-2 and V is TRBV14; D remains unclear. The CDR3 spans 13 residues. The germline V gene encodes CDR1 SGHDN and CDR2 FVKESK. V lost 4 bases and J lost 6, with 9 bases in between.

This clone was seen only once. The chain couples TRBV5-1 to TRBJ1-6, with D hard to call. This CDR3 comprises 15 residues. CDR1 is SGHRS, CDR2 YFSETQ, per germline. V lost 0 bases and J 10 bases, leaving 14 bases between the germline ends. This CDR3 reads CASSLDGVGKSPLHF. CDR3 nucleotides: TGCGCCAGCAGCTTGGACGGCGTTGGGAAATCACCCCTCCACTTT.